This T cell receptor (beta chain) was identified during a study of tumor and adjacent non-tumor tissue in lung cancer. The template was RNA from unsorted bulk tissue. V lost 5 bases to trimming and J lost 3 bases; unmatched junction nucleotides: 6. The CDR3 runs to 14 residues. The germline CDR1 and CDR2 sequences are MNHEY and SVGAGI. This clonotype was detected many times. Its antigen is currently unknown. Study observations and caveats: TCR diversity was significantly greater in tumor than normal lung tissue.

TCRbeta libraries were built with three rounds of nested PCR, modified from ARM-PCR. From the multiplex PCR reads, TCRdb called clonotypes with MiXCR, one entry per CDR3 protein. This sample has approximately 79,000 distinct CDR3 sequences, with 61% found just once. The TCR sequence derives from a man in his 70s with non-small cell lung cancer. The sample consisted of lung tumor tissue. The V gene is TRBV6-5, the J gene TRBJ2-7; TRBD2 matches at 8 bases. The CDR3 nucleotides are TGTGCCAGCAGTGCCCCGGGGGGGCGCTACGAGCAGTACTTC. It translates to CASSAPGGRYEQYF.